This T cell receptor (beta chain) derives from a study of somatic mutations in cytotoxic T cells in rheumatoid arthritis. Study-wide findings and caveats: An age-related increase in CD8+ clonality was seen in rheumatoid arthritis patients but not in healthy controls. Antigens targeted by the expanded CD8+ clones were unknown.

The CDR3 runs to 15 residues. V lost 2 bases and J lost 7, with 15 bases in between. Germline CDR1 SGDLS, CDR2 YYNGEE. This clone turned up a few times. Antigen: not known. Flow cytometry served to check the purity of CD4+ and CD8+ cells, which were isolated by positive magnetic bead selection. Generated by immunoSEQ multiplex PCR, the TCRdb table keeps only in-frame clones and is missing some. The sample records 15,000 to 20,000 clones, more than 80% being singletons. The genes are TRBV9 and TRBJ2-2; D remains ambiguous. The receptor was derived from an adult with rheumatoid arthritis. Sample: CD8+ T cells sorted from blood. The CDR3 DNA follows: TGTGCCAGCAGCGTGAGTAGCCACCCACTCGGGGAGCTGTTTTTT. This sequence encodes CASSVSSHPLGELFF.